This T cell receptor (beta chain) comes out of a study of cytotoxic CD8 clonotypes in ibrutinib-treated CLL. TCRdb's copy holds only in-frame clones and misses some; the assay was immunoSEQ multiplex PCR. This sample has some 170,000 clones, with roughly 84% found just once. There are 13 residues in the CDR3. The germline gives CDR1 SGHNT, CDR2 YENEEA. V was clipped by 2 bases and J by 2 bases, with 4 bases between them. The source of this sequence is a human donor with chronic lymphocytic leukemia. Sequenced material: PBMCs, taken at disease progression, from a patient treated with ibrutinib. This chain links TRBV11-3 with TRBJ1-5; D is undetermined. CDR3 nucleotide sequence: TGTGCCAGCAGCTTAAACCGCAATCAGCCCCAGCATTTT. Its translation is CASSLNRNQPQHF.